Described below is a single T cell receptor (beta chain) sequence and its context. This clone was recorded only once. Its recognized antigen is unknown. No clone much larger than this one lies a single base away; base qualities are absent. The collaborating institutions used their own protocols to collect whole blood in K2EDTA tubes. Collaborator samples were shipped for TCRbeta analysis as frozen whole blood, isolated PBMCs, or DNA extracted from either sample type. These data come from a study of blood T cell repertoires in COVID-19 (dated by TCRdb to the early 2020s). Background for the entire study: Samples covering the acute and convalescent phases of COVID-19 were provided by collaborators in the United States, Italy and Spain. The material from the prospective study consisted of cDNA or gDNA derived from T cells, B-cell-depleted T cells, or PBMCs. Deeply sampled blood TCRbeta repertoires from subjects exposed to, actively infected with, or recovered from COVID-19 were included in the dataset. The repertoires were released in a freely available public database meant as a resource for research on the immune response to SARS-CoV-2. The samples were drawn from the first 160 participants of the ongoing ImmuneRACE study and from more than 1,000 subjects provided by 6 global collaborators. The sample metadata nearly always contained a de-identified subject ID, COVID-19 status, age in years and sex. HLA class I and class II types, where available, came from metadata supplied by the sample provider rather than from assay-based typing. Summary of the overall study and its limitations: Clinical and demographic metadata were provided uncurated, with the amount varying by source and participant.

The immunoSEQ Assay, a bias-controlled multiplex PCR, was used to amplify TCRbeta CDR3 regions from genomic DNA. In the original analysis: Within the assay, amplification of reference gene primers was used to estimate how many nucleated cells each sample contained. Sequence reads were collapsed and filtered to measure the absolute abundance of every unique TCRbeta CDR3 rearrangement. For each sample, productive Simpson clonality was calculated by taking the square root of Simpson's diversity index across productive rearrangements. As stored in TCRdb, this immuneACCESS dataset retains in-frame rearrangements with V and J assigned. A fraction of the clones does not appear; measured against another copy, unresolved V genes explain less than half of the discrepancy, and the remainder lacks a known reason. V and J calls and clone size are those listed in that table; D and trimming were worked out from the DNA. This sample comprises some 67,000 clones, roughly three quarters of them detected only once. Jointly, the top ten make up 6.3% of the sample.

The CDR3 contains 11 residues, cysteine and phenylalanine counted. Kept here is only the CDR3 DNA, which spans 33 bases and is read in frame from base 1. Trimming at the junction amounts to 6 bases on V and 8 bases on J, and the germline ends lie 13 bases apart. CDR1 DFQATT and CDR2 SNEGSKA are derived from the germline V gene (reference sequence). The sequence joins TRBV20-1 to TRBJ1-2, and TRBD1 may be the D gene, going by 6 matching bases. The TCR originated in a woman aged 55-69 years with acute or convalescent COVID-19. The specimen sequenced was peripheral blood. The CDR3 loop reads CSAPTGWGYTF. The nucleotides are TGCAGTGCCCCGACAGGATGGGGCTACACCTTC.